This T cell receptor beta chain was sequenced for a study of blood T cell repertoires in COVID-19. On the study more broadly: The samples span acute and convalescent COVID-19 from the United States, Italy and Spain. Sources were T cells, B-cell-depleted T cells, or PBMCs; the material itself was cDNA or gDNA.

Profiled with immunoSEQ multiplex PCR; TCRdb holds only in-frame clones, not every one. The profile covers around 150,000 clones, with approximately 92% appearing a single time and over 3.5% taken by the ten largest. The CDR3 loop spans 16 amino acids. The germline CDR1 and CDR2 sequences are LNHDA and SQIVND (reference sequence). J gave up 6 bases and V 8 bases, and 13 bases lay outside the gene matches. The TCR comes from a woman in her forties or fifties with acute or convalescent COVID-19. The sample comprised peripheral blood. This chain links TRBV19 with TRBJ2-3, with 11 nucleotides matching TRBD2. The CDR3 protein is CASAEDSGRVSDTQYF. The CDR3 DNA sequence: TGTGCCAGTGCGGAAGATAGCGGGAGGGTTAGTGATACGCAGTATTTT.